Below, 7 T cell receptor beta chains from the same sample are listed, as sequenced in a study of OX40 agonist ivuxolimab in advanced cancers. The repertoire was sequenced with immunoSEQ multiplex PCR; TCRdb's copy has only in-frame clones and lacks some. Seen here are over 60,000 clones, 87% observed once, and the top ten hold about 2.1%. The sample in question was CD4+ or CD8+ T cells sorted from blood, obtained in a trial of the OX40 agonist ivuxolimab. The source of these receptors is an adult with an advanced solid tumor such as melanoma, head and neck, liver or kidney cancer.

The chain uses TRBV11-3 and TRBJ2-1, with 7 bases that match TRBD2. CDR3 length: 15 amino acids. Germline V CDR1 and CDR2: SGHNT, YENEEA. V lost 2 bases, J lost 4 bases, and 5 bases stayed unmatched. CDR3 amino acids: CASSLRLADYNEQFF. The CDR3 DNA reads TGTGCCAGCAGCTTACGTCTAGCGGATTACAATGAGCAGTTCTTC.

The V call is TRBV29-1, the J call TRBJ2-5; perhaps TRBD2 as D (6 bases). The CDR3 has 14 amino acids. Germline-derived CDR1 and CDR2 are SQVTM and ANQGSEA. Trimming cost V 8 bases and J 5 bases, with 21 bases left between them. CDR3 sequence (DNA): TGCAGCTTTACCGGGACTGTTCTTTTGGAGACCCAGTACTTC. This sequence encodes CSFTGTVLLETQYF.

The chain employs TRBV18 and TRBJ1-4; D gene ambiguous. V lost 0 bases, J lost 10 bases, and 6 bases lay in between. The CDR3 spans 12 residues. CDR1 is KGHSH and CDR2 is LQKENI in the germline V gene. Here the CDR3 DNA reads TGTGCCAGCTCACCACCCCAAGGAAAACTGTTTTTT. Its translation: CASSPPQGKLFF.

This chain connects TRBV29-1 to TRBJ2-7; 10 nucleotides agree with TRBD1. The CDR3 extends over 16 amino acids. V was pared by 2 bases and J by 6 bases, with 13 bases of the junction left unmatched. Germline V gene lookup returns CDR1 SQVTM and CDR2 ANQGSEA. CDR3 sequence: CSVEKGSGQGRSEQYF. CDR3 sequence (DNA): TGCAGCGTTGAAAAGGGTTCGGGACAGGGGCGATCCGAGCAGTACTTC.

This clone was seen a handful of times. The chain has TRBV7-8 and TRBJ1-1; possibly TRBD1 for D (5 bases). The V gene's germline CDR1 is SGHVS and CDR2 FQNEAQ. V was clipped by 2 bases and J by 8 bases, with 15 bases between them. CDR3 length equals 14 residues. CDR3 region: CASSLTTASREAFF. CDR3 sequence (DNA): TGTGCCAGCAGCTTAACGACAGCCTCGCGCGAAGCTTTCTTT.

V and J are TRBV19 and TRBJ2-5, with 11 nucleotides matching TRBD2. V dropped 7 bases and J dropped 5; count of bases not matched to a gene: 6. The CDR3 covers 14 residues. Per germline, CDR1 LNHDA and CDR2 SQIVND (reference sequence). CDR3 nucleotides: TGTGCCAGTAACCCGACTAGCGGGGCGGAGACCCAGTACTTC. This codes for CASNPTSGAETQYF. Complete variable domain (other parts from reference TRBV19 and TRBJ2-5): DGGITQSPKYLFRKEGQNVTLSCEQNLNHDAMYWYRQDPGQGLRLIYYSQIVNDFQKGDIAEGYSVSREKKESFPLTVTSAQKNPTAFYLCASNPTSGAETQYFGPGTRLLVL.

This clone was counted a single time. The genes are TRBV7-2 and TRBJ1-5; D is possibly TRBD1 (5 bases). The CDR3 length is 13 residues. Trimming took 2 bases from V and 7 from J, leaving 9 bases between them. The germline CDR1 and CDR2 sequences are SGHTA and FQGNSA. The CDR3, as DNA: TGTGCCAGCAGCTTATCAGGGAACCAGCCCCAGCATTTT. Translated, it gives CASSLSGNQPQHF.